The clone carrying this TCR beta chain qualifies as medium-sized (0.01 to 0.1%). TCR beta CDR3 amplification used multiplex PCR with 32 V and 13 J primers. MiXCR, run by TCRdb on the multiplex PCR reads, gives a single entry per CDR3 protein. The sample has some 9,300 distinct CDR3 sequences; approximately 34% are singletons. The source of the sample is a study of immune heterogeneity within non-small cell lung tumors. Genomic DNA extracted from bulk tumor tissue served as template. A total of around 590 ng was used per sample. Several biopsies were spaced far apart within each primary tumor and obtained as surgery took place. Untreated, newly diagnosed non-small cell lung cancer patients underwent curative surgery. This CDR3 region has 17 residues. From germline, CDR1 is LGHNA and CDR2 YSLEER. The germline V and J ends were trimmed by 1 base and 2 bases, with 17 bases remaining between them.

This TCR was sampled from a man aged 60-69 years with non-small cell lung cancer. Sequenced material: lung tumor tissue. The V call is TRBV4-3, the J call TRBJ1-2; D remains ambiguous. The CDR3, as DNA: TGCGCCAGCAGCCAAGGGTTGGACCAAGCCAACAACTATGGCTACACCTTC. It encodes CASSQGLDQANNYGYTF.